The clone carrying this T cell receptor (beta chain) was counted only a few times. The data are from a study of blood T cells in healthy people across ages. Next came a second PCR, run for about 7 to 12 cycles, which used a sample-barcoded 5' primer along with a J-beta primer mix. TCRdb reanalysed the 5' RACE reads using MiXCR and keeps one entry per CDR3 protein. The sample yields about 1,400,000 distinct CDR3 sequences, roughly 60% seen once. This CDR3 is 12 amino acids long. The germline CDR1 and CDR2 sequences are DFQATT and SNEGSKA (reference sequence). Caucasian, healthy and from Russia, the donors were aged between 6 and 90.

The origin of this receptor is a man between 18 and 29 years old in good health. The chain links TRBV20-1 to TRBJ2-3, with TRBD1 matching over 7 bases. Sequences were obtained from blood. The CDR3 sequence: CKVTGSTDTQYF. The CDR3, as DNA: TGCAAAGTGACAGGGAGCACAGATACGCAGTATTTT.